This T cell receptor (beta chain) was sequenced in a study of Ad26.COV2.S vaccination and SARS-CoV-2 variants. Study overall: Once or twice, 56 days apart, Ad26.COV2.S was delivered intramuscularly. Overall study findings and caveats: After vaccination, reports described spike-specific CD8+ and CD4+ T cell responses as showing substantial breadth.

The table came from immunoSEQ multiplex PCR; TCRdb's copy has only in-frame clones and leaves some out. The data show 350,000 to 500,000 clones, approximately 92% seen once. This clone was counted between two and nine times. Its antigen is currently unknown. Treatment of the sample: over 15 received Ad26.COV2.S at low or high dose, single or two shots; roughly five received placebo; per-sample allocation not given. It was on day 63 after the first vaccine or placebo injection that samples were taken. Germline loops: CDR1 LNHDA, CDR2 SQIVND (reference sequence). Deletions cut 2 bases from V and 4 bases from J, with 14 bases between. CDR3 length: 15 residues.

The TCR was taken from a person aged 18-60 years who received the Ad26.COV2.S COVID-19 vaccine or a placebo. The chain has TRBV19 and TRBJ1-2; no clear D. The sample consisted of peripheral blood, taken in a trial of Ad26.COV2.S vaccine versus placebo. The CDR3 loop reads CASSIKLGYGYGYTF. DNA for the CDR3: TGTGCCAGTAGTATAAAGTTGGGGTACGGCTATGGCTACACCTTC.